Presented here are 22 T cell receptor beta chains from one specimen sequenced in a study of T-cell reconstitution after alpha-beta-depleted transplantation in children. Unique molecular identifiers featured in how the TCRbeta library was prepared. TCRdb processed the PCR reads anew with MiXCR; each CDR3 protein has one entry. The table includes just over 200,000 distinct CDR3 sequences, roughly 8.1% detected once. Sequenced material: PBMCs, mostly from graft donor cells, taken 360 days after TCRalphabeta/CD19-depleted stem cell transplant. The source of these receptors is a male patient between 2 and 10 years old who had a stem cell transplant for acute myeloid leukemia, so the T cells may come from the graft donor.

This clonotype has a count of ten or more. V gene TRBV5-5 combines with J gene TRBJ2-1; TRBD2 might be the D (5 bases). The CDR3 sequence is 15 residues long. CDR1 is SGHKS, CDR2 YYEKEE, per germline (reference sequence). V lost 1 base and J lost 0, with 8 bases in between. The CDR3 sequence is CASSLRGHSYNEQFF. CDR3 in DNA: TGTGCCAGCAGCTTGCGGGGTCACTCCTACAATGAGCAGTTCTTC.

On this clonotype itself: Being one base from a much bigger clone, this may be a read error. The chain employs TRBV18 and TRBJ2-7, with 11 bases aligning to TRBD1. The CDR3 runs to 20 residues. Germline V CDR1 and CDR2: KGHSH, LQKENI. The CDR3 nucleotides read TGTGCCAGCTCACCAGAAGGACCGGGATCGGACAGGGGGCCTCCCTACGAGGAGTACTTC. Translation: CASSPEGPGSDRGPPYEEYF.

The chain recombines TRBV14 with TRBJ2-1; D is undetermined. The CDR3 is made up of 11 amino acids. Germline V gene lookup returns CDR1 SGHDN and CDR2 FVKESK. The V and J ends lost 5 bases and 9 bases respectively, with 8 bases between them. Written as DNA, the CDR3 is TGTGCCAGCAGCTACCGGGCTGAGCAGTTCTTC. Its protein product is CASSYRAEQFF.

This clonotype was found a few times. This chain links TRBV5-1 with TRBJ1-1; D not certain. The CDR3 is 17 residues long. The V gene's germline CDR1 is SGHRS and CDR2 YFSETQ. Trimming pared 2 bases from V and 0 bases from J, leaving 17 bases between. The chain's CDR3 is CASSLRDGSWVNTEAFF. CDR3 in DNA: TGCGCCAGCAGCTTACGCGACGGGAGTTGGGTGAACACTGAAGCTTTCTTT.

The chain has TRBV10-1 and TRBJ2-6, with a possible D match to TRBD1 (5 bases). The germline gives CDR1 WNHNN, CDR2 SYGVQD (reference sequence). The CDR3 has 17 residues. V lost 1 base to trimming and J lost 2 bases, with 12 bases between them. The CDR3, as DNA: TGCGCCAGCAGTGAGTATAAGGGGATGCCTGGGGCCAACGTCCTGACTTTC. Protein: CASSEYKGMPGANVLTF.

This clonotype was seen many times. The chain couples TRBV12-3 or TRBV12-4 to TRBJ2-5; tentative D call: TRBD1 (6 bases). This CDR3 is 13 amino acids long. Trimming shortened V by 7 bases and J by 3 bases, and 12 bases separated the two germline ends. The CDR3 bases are TGTGCCAGCAATCAACAGGGAAAAGAGACCCAGTACTTC. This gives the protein CASNQQGKETQYF.

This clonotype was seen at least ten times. CDR3 nucleotides: TGTGCCACCAGCAGAGTACCTAGCGGGGGATACAATGAGCAGTTCTTC. Protein: CATSRVPSGGYNEQFF. The rearrangement links TRBV15 to TRBJ2-1; TRBD2 agrees at 10 bases. V trimming: 1 base; J trimming: 4 bases; junction bases outside the gene matches: 4. CDR3 size: 16 residues. Germline lookup yields CDR1 LNHNV and CDR2 YYDKDF (reference sequence).

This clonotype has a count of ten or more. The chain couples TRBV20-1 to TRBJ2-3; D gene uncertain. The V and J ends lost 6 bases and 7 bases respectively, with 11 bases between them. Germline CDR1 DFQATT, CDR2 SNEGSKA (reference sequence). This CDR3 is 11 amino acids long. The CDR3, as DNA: TGCAGTGCCTGGACGGTCAATACGCAGTATTTT. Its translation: CSAWTVNTQYF.

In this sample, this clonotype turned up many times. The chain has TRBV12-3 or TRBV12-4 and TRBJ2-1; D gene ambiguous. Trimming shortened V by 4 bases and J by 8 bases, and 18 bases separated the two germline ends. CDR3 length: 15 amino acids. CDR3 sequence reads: CASSSLRDLVYEQFF. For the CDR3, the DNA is TGTGCCAGCAGTTCACTCCGAGACCTGGTCTATGAGCAGTTCTTC.

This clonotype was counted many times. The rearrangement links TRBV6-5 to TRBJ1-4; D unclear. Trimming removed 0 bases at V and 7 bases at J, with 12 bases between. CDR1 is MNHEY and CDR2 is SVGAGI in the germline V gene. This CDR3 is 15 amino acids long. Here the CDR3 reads CASSYSWLGGEKLFF. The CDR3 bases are TGTGCCAGCAGTTACTCGTGGCTCGGCGGTGAAAAACTGTTTTTT.

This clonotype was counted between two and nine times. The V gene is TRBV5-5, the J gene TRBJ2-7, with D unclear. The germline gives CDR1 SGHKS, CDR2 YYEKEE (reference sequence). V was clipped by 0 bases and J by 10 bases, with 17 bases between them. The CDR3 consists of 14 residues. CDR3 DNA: TGTGCCAGCAGCTTGGAATTTTTTTTCCGGTATCAGTACGTC. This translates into CASSLEFFFRYQYV.

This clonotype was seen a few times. The CDR3 reads CASSGVRTNQPQHF. In DNA form, the CDR3 reads TGCGCCAGCAGTGGAGTCAGGACTAATCAGCCCCAGCATTTT. The chain has TRBV10-2 and TRBJ1-5; no definite D call. The V and J ends lost 4 bases and 4 bases respectively, with 11 bases between them. Germline V lookup: CDR1 WSHSY, CDR2 SAAADI. There are 14 residues in the CDR3.

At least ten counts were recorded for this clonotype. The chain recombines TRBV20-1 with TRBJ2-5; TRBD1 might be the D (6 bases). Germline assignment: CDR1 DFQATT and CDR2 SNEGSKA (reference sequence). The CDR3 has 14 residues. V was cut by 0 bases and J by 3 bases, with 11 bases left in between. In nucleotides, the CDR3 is TGCAGTGCTAGAGATATATACAGGGAAGAGACCCAGTACTTC. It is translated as CSARDIYREETQYF.

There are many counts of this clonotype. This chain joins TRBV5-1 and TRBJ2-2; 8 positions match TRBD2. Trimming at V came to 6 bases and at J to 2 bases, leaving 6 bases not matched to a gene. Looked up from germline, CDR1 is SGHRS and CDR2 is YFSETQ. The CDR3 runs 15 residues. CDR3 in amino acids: CASTLAGFNTGELFF. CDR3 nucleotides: TGCGCCAGCACCCTAGCGGGTTTTAACACCGGGGAGCTGTTTTTT.

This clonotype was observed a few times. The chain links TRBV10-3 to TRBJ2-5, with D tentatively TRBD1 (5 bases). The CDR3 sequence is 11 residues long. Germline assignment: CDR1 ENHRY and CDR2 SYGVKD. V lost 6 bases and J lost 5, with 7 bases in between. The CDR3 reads CAISAGETQYF. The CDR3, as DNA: TGTGCCATCAGCGCAGGGGAGACCCAGTACTTC.

The CDR3 DNA reads as TGTGCCAGCAGGACCTCAGGGAGTAATCAGCCCCAGCATTTT. It is translated as CASRTSGSNQPQHF. This rearrangement joins TRBV12-3 or TRBV12-4 to TRBJ1-5, with a tentative D call TRBD1 (5 bases). CDR3 size: 14 residues. Trimming pared 6 bases from V and 4 bases from J, leaving 13 bases between.

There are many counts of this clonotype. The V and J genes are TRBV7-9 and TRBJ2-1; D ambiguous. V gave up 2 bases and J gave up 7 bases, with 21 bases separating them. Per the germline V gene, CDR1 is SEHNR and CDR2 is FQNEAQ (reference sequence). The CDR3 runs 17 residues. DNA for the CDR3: TGTGCCAGCAGCTTACGTAGTAGGGAAGGCACTAAGAATGAGCAGTTCTTC. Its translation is CASSLRSREGTKNEQFF. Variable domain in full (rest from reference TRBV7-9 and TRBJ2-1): DTGVSQNPRHKITKRGQNVTFRCDPISEHNRLYWYRQTLGQGPEFLTYFQNEAQLEKSRLLSDRFSAERPKGSFSTLEIQRTEQGDSAMYLCASSLRSREGTKNEQFFGPGTRLTVL.

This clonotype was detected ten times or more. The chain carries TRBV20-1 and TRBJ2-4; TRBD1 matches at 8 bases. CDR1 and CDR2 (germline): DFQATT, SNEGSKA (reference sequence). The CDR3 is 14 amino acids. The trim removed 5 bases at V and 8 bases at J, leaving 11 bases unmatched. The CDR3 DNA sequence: TGCAGTGCTGTCCGGGACAGGCTTCGGGACATTCAGTACTTC. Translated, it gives CSAVRDRLRDIQYF.

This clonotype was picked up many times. CDR3 nucleotides: TGTGCCAGCAGTCTGAAGGCAGGAGATGAAAAACTGTTTTTT. Translation gives CASSLKAGDEKLFF. V and J are TRBV6-2 or TRBV6-3 and TRBJ1-4; no clear D gene. The germline V and J ends were trimmed by 5 bases and 6 bases, with 13 bases remaining between them. The germline V gene encodes CDR1 MNHEY and CDR2 SVGEGT. There are 14 residues in the CDR3.

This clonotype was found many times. DNA for the CDR3: TGTGCCACCAGTGATAAGGGACACTCCACCGGGGAGCTGTTTTTT. Translated: CATSDKGHSTGELFF. This chain uses TRBV24-1 with TRBJ2-2, with a weak D call TRBD1 (6 bases). V lost 3 bases and J 4 bases, leaving 11 bases between the germline ends. The germline V gene has CDR1 KGHDR and CDR2 SFDVKD. CDR3 length: 15 amino acids.

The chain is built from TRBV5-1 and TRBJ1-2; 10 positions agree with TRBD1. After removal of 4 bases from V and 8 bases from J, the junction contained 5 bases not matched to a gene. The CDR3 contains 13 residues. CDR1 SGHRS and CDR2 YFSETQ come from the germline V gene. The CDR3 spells CASSKGQGRGYTF. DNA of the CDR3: TGCGCCAGCAGCAAGGGACAGGGGAGAGGCTACACCTTC.

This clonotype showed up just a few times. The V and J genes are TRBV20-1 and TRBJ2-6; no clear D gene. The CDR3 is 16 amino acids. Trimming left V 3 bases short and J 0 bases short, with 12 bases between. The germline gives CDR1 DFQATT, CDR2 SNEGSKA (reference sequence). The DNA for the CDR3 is TGCAGTGCTAGGAGCTACTATCACTCTGGGGCCAACGTCCTGACTTTC. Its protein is CSARSYYHSGANVLTF.